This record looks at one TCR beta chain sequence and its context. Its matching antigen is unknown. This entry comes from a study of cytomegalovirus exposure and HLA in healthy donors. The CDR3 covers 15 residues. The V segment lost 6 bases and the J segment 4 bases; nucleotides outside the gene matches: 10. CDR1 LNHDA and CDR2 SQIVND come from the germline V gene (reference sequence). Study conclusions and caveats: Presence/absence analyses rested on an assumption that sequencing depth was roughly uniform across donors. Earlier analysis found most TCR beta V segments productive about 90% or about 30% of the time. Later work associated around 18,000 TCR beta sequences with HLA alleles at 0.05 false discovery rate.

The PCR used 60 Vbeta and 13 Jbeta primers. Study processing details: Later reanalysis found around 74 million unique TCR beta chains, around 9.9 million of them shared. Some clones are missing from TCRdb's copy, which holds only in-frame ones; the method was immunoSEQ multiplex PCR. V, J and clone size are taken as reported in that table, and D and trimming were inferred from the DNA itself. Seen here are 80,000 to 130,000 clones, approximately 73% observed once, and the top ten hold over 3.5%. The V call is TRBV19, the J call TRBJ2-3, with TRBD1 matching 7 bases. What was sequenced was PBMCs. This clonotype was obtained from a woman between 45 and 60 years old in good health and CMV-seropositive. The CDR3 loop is CASSQSDRVADTQYF. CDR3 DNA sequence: TGTGCCAGTAGCCAAAGCGACAGGGTCGCAGATACGCAGTATTTT.